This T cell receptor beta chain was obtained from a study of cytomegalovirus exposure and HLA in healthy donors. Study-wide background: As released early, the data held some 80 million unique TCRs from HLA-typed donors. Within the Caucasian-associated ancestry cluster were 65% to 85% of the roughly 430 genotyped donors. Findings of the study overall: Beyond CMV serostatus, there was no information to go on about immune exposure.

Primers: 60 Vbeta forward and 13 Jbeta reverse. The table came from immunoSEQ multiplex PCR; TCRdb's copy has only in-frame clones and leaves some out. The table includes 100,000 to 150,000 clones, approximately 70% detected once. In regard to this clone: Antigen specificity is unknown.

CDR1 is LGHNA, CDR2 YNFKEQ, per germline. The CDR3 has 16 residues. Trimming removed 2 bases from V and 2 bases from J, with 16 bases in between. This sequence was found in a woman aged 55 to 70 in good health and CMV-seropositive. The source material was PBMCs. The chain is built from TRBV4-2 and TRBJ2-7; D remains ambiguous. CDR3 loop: CASSQMTDLFTYEQYF. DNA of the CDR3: TGTGCCAGCAGCCAAATGACTGATCTCTTTACCTACGAGCAGTACTTC.